Given below is one T cell receptor beta chain in context. Its antigen is not known. The entry originates in a study of lymphopenia after photon versus proton radiotherapy. The repertoire was sequenced with immunoSEQ multiplex PCR; TCRdb's copy has only in-frame clones and lacks some. Of fewer than 35,000 clones listed, roughly nine tenths were seen once; the top ten hold more than 6.5%. Germline CDR1 is SGHTA and CDR2 is FQGNSA. Trimming at V came to 3 bases and at J to 4 bases, leaving 8 bases not matched to a gene. The CDR3 length is 16 residues. Study-wide results and limits: Photon-treated patients lost naive T cells and TCR diversity; proton-treated stayed stable. In patients who died, overall survival fell as post-nadir TCR diversity dropped more. Post-nadir diversity loss with photons came from oligoclonal expansion, particularly CD8+ Temra cells. Only patients who died were analyzed for survival; proton advantage is unproven.

The chain carries TRBV7-2 and TRBJ1-3; the match to TRBD1 covers 8 bases. The sample here was peripheral blood, taken from a patient treated with proton-based radiotherapy. The source of this sequence is a woman aged 70 to 79 with pancreatic cancer. Some clones in this sample may be carry-over from other donors' samples. CDR3: CASSFDRGLVGNTIYF. Written as DNA, the CDR3 is TGTGCCAGCAGCTTTGACAGGGGTCTTGTCGGAAACACCATATATTTT. The full variable domain, its missing parts supplied by reference TRBV7-2 and TRBJ1-3, is GAGVSQSPSNKVTEKGKDVELRCDPISGHTALYWYRQSLGQGLEFLIYFQGNSAPDKSGLPSDRFSAERTGGSVSTLTIQRTQQEDSAVYLCASSFDRGLVGNTIYFGEGSWLTVV.